The clone carrying this T cell receptor (beta chain) was picked up a small number of times. The authors' processing: Nucleated cell counts were estimated from reference gene primer amplification. Method: immunoSEQ multiplex PCR; TCRdb's copy keeps in-frame clones and lacks some. D and trimming come from the DNA, and the V and J calls and clone size come from that table. The top ten hold over 3.5% of the sample, which has about 290,000 clones, around four fifths seen once. This sample was taken from a study of blood T cell repertoires in COVID-19. Study details: Material from acute and convalescent COVID-19 was sourced from the United States, Italy and Spain. PBMCs, B-cell-depleted T cells, or T cells provided the cDNA or gDNA that made up the material.

This CDR3 has 17 residues. Germline trimming cut 0 bases from V and 3 bases from J; bases unmatched to any gene: 8. The germline V gene encodes CDR1 LNHNV and CDR2 YYDKDF (reference sequence). Sequencing was performed on peripheral blood. This chain connects TRBV15 to TRBJ1-3; 7 bases are a match to TRBD1. This sequence was found in a woman aged 45-65 years with active or convalescent COVID-19. The CDR3 sequence is CATSRDLGTANGNTIYF. The CDR3 DNA follows: TGTGCCACCAGCAGAGATCTCGGGACAGCCAATGGAAACACCATATATTTT. The full variable domain, its missing parts supplied by reference TRBV15 and TRBJ1-3, is DAMVIQNPRYQVTQFGKPVTLSCSQTLNHNVMYWYQQKSSQAPKLLFHYYDKDFNNEADTPDNFQSRRPNTSFCFLDIRSPGLGDTAMYLCATSRDLGTANGNTIYFGEGSWLTVV.